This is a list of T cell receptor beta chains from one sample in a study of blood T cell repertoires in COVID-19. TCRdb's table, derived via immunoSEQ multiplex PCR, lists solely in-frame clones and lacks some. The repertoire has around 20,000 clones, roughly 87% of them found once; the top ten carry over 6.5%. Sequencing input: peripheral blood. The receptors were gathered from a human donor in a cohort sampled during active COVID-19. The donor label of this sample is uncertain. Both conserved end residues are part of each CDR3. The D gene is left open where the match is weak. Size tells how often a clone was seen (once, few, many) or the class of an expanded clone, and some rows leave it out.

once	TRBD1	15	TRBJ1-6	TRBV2	TGTGCCAGCAGAACTGGGACAGGGAGGAATTCACCCCTCCACTTT	CASRTGTGRNSPLHF
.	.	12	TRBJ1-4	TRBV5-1	TGCGCCAGCAGCGGAGGTGGGGAAAAACTGTTTTTT	CASSGGGEKLFF
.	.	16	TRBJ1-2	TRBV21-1	TGTGCCAGCAGCAAAGTGTCGGCAGGGGTTAACTATGGCTACACCTTC	CASSKVSAGVNYGYTF
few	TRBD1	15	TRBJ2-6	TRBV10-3	TGTGCCATCAGTGCGACAGGGGCTGGGGCCAACGTCCTGACTTTC	CAISATGAGANVLTF
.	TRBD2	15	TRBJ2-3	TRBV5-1	TGCGCCAGCAGCTCTTCGCTCGGGGGGGCAGATACGCAGTATTTT	CASSSSLGGADTQYF
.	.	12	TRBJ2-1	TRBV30	TGTGCCTGGGCCCCCTCTTACAATGAGCAGTTCTTC	CAWAPSYNEQFF
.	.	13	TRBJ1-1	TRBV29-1	TGCAGCGCCAAAAGAAGGGAGGACACTGAAGCTTTCTTT	CSAKRREDTEAFF
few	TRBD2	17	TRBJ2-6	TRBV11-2	TGTGCCAGCAGCCCTTCCGGGACGGGACTAGGTGCCAACGTCCTGACTTTC	CASSPSGTGLGANVLTF
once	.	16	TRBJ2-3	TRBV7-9	TGTGCCAGCAGCCCCATCCCGGACTGGCGTGAATATACGCAGTATTTT	CASSPIPDWREYTQYF
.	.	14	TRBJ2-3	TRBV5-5	TGTGCCAGCAGCCAGGGTCCGGGCGCAGATACGCAGTATTTT	CASSQGPGADTQYF
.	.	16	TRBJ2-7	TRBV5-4	TGTGCCAGCAGCTGGGGATTGGCGCGGACACTTAACGAGCAGTACTTC	CASSWGLARTLNEQYF
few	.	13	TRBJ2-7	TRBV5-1	TGCGCCAGCAGCGCCGACTTGGACTACGAGCAGTACTTC	CASSADLDYEQYF
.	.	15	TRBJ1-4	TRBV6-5	TGTGCCAGCAGTTACTCGAGGGGGATTAGCGAAAAACTGTTTTTT	CASSYSRGISEKLFF
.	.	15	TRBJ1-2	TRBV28	TGTGCCAGCAGTCCCCCGTCGGGAGAGGGCTATGGCTACACCTTC	CASSPPSGEGYGYTF
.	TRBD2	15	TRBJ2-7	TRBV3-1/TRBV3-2	TGTGCCAGCAGCCAAGAAAATAGCGGGAGGGCCGGGCAGTACTTC	CASSQENSGRAGQYF
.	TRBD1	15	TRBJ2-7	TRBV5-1	TGCGCCAGCAGCTTGGGACAGGGGGATTTCTACGAGCAGTACTTC	CASSLGQGDFYEQYF
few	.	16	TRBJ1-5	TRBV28	TGTGCCAGCAGTTCATTACTCGACAGAATTTATCAGCCCCAGCATTTT	CASSSLLDRIYQPQHF
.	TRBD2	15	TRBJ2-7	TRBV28	TGTGCCAGCAGTTTCACTAGCGGGAGAAACTACGAGCAGTACTTC	CASSFTSGRNYEQYF
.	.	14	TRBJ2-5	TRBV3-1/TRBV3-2	TGTGCCAGCAGCCAAGATCTCAGGCAAGAGACCCAGTACTTC	CASSQDLRQETQYF
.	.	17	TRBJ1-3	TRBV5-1	TGCGCCAGCAGCTTGACATGGACAGTAAACTCTGGAAACACCATATATTTT	CASSLTWTVNSGNTIYF
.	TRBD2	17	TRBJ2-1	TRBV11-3	TGTGCCAGCAGCTTAGATCTCGGGACTAGGCCCTACAATGAGCAGTTCTTC	CASSLDLGTRPYNEQFF
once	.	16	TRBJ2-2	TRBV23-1	TGCGCCAGCAGTCAATTAAGACAGGGAGGTGCCGGGGAGCTGTTTTTT	CASSQLRQGGAGELFF
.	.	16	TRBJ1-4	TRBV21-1	TGTGCCAGCAGCAAGGGGGCAGGGGGCGGCGATGAAAAACTGTTTTTT	CASSKGAGGGDEKLFF
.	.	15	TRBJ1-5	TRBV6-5	TGTGCCAGCAGTTACTCCCCCTTTAGAGGTCAGCCCCAGCATTTT	CASSYSPFRGQPQHF
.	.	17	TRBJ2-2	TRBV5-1	TGCGCCATTTCTTCGGGTAGCGGACGCCCGGGCACCGGGGAGCTGTTTTTT	CAISSGSGRPGTGELFF
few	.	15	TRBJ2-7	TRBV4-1	TGCGCCAGCAGCCCCTCAGCGAGAAGTTCCTACGAGCAGTACTTC	CASSPSARSSYEQYF
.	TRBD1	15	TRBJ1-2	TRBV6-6	TGTGCCAGCAGTTCCGGGACAGCCGCAAACTATGGCTACACCTTC	CASSSGTAANYGYTF
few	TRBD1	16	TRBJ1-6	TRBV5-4	TGTGCCAGCAGCTTGGCCGCAGGGGGCTATAATTCACCCCTCCACTTT	CASSLAAGGYNSPLHF